The entry below describes one T cell receptor (beta chain). This sample was included in a study of blood T cells in healthy people across ages. Study in general: Template switching caught about one barcoded beta molecule for each two T cells.

Trimming removed 1 base from V and 0 bases from J, with 7 bases in between. The CDR3 is 15 residues long. Combining a sample-barcoded 5' primer with a J-beta primer mix, a second PCR ran for roughly 6 to 12 cycles. TCRdb re-analysed the 5' RACE reads in MiXCR, keeping a single row per CDR3 protein. The data show about 400,000 distinct CDR3 sequences, roughly half seen once. The genes are TRBV12-3 or TRBV12-4 and TRBJ1-3; the D is unclear. The sequencing sample was made of blood. This sequence originates from a man in his sixties in good health. CDR3 protein: CASSLGDYSGNTIYF. The CDR3, as DNA: TGTGCCAGCAGTTTAGGGGATTACTCTGGAAACACCATATATTTT.